This TCR beta chain was obtained from a study of response to subunit inactivated influenza vaccine. Study conclusions and caveats: Authors suggested each seasonal influenza vaccination recruits few new T cells.

Comment on this clonotype: Its antigen is unidentified.

Each CDR3 protein is one row after TCRdb ran MiXCR on the RT-PCR reads. The sample contains about 700,000 distinct CDR3 sequences, about 15% of which appear only once. The sequence derives from a man aged 50 to 60 who received an inactivated influenza vaccine. This material consisted of PBMCs from blood, taken less than 15 days before vaccination.

CDR3 nucleotide sequence: TGTGCCAGCGAGGTCTCCTTTCGGAATTCACCCCTCCACTTT. Protein: CASEVSFRNSPLHF. V usage is TRBV6-2 or TRBV6-3 and J usage is TRBJ1-6; D ambiguous. Germline lookup yields CDR1 MNHEY and CDR2 SVGEGT. V gave up 8 bases and J gave up 7 bases, with 15 bases separating them. CDR3 length equals 14 residues.